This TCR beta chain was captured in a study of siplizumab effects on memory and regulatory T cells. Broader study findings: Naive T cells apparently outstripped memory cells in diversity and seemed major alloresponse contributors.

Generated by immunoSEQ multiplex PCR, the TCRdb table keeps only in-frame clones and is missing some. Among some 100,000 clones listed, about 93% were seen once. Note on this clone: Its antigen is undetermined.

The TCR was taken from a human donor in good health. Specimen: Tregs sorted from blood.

The CDR3: CASSLYGTRHYEQYF. The CDR3 nucleotides are TGTGCCAGCAGTTTATATGGGACCCGGCACTACGAGCAGTACTTC. The chain couples TRBV28 to TRBJ2-5; D possibly uses TRBD1 or TRBD2 (5 bases each). The tail of the sequence fits TRBJ2-7 better, so the J call may be wrong. This CDR3 has 15 amino acids. The germline CDR1 and CDR2 sequences are MDHEN and SYDVKM.